These T cell receptor beta chains were read from a single sample in a study of blood T cell repertoires in COVID-19. Here immunoSEQ multiplex PCR was the method, and the copy in TCRdb shows in-frame clones only, minus some. The table has some 300,000 clones, more than 85% seen once; the top ten hold over 1%. Sequenced sample: peripheral blood. These receptors were taken from a man between 65 and 85 years old with acute or convalescent COVID-19. CDR3s leave out the opening cysteine and the closing phenylalanine or tryptophan.

v_gene,j_gene,CDR3aa
TRBV28,TRBJ1-2,ASSFTGDLNYGYT
TRBV5-1,TRBJ1-2,ASSLTRSDYGYT
TRBV19,TRBJ2-7,ASSIGGYSYEQY
TRBV6-5,TRBJ1-5,ASSPNRGNQPQH
TRBV20-1,TRBJ1-5,SASGGGNQPQH
TRBV5-1,TRBJ2-1,ASSVDQGAYNEQF
TRBV3-1/TRBV3-2,TRBJ2-1,ASSSLADYHNEQF
TRBV25-1,TRBJ2-5,ASSEWGQGAETQY
TRBV23-1,TRBJ2-7,ASRTGSYEQY
TRBV27,TRBJ1-2,ASSLLGRNYGYT
TRBV28,TRBJ1-3,ASSSLGRGRNTIY
TRBV3-1/TRBV3-2,TRBJ1-2,ASSQESGHGYT
TRBV28,TRBJ1-5,ASSWRETQPQH
TRBV9,TRBJ2-3,ASSVDPRRDTQY
TRBV28,TRBJ2-4,ASSFPSSAKNIQY
TRBV3-1/TRBV3-2,TRBJ1-4,ASSQGSSRGEKLF
TRBV18,TRBJ1-5,ASSPTAGDQPQH
TRBV21-1,TRBJ2-7,ASIEREMYEQY
TRBV10-3,TRBJ1-5,AISESILGLQH
TRBV6-5,TRBJ2-3,ASSYGGQNTDTQY
TRBV7-9,TRBJ1-2,ASSLEGPGVYGYT
TRBV6-5,TRBJ1-6,ASAESLNSPLH
TRBV9,TRBJ1-6,ASSVEGTRTSPLH
TRBV3-1/TRBV3-2,TRBJ1-6,ASSQPFLGFAPLH
TRBV5-1,TRBJ2-2,ASRQGIGTGELF
TRBV7-2,TRBJ1-5,ASSFTGQPQH